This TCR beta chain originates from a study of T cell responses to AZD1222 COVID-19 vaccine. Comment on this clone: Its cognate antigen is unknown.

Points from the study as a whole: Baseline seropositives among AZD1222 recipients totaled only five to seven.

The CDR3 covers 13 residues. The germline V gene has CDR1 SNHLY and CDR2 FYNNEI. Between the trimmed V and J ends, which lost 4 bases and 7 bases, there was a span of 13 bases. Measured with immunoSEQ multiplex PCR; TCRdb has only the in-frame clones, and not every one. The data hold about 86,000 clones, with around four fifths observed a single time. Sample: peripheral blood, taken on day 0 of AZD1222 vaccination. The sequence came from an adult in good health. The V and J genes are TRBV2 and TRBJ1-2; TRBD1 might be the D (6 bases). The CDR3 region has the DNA TGTGCCAGCAGTGGAAGAGGGGGTGGTGGCTACACCTTC. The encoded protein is CASSGRGGGGYTF.